A single sample gave rise to the 25 T cell receptor beta chains below, sequenced in a study of blood T cell repertoires in COVID-19. Measured with immunoSEQ multiplex PCR; TCRdb has only the in-frame clones, and not every one. The data contain 120,000 to 150,000 clones, about 87% of them singletons. The sequencing sample was made of peripheral blood. Receptors originate from a man in his sixties with active or convalescent COVID-19.

The V call is TRBV4-3, the J call TRBJ1-6, with TRBD1 as a possible D gene (6 bases). CDR1 and CDR2 (germline): LGHNA, YSLEER. With 0 bases removed from V and 7 bases from J, the gap between germline ends came to 16 bases. The length of the CDR3 is 17 residues. The CDR3 region is CASSQDISRTVNSPLHF. CDR3 nucleotide sequence: TGCGCCAGCAGCCAAGATATTTCCCGGACAGTAAATTCACCCCTCCACTTT.

In its sample, this clone was seen a few times. The chain employs TRBV7-3 and TRBJ2-7, with 7 bases fitting TRBD1. Germline V gene sequence: CDR1 SGHTA, CDR2 FQGTGA. With 5 bases clipped from V and 4 bases from J, the junction kept 2 bases outside the gene matches. The CDR3 has 12 residues. Here the CDR3 DNA reads TGTGCCAGCAGCCCAGGGGGATACGAGCAGTACTTC. Its translation is CASSPGGYEQYF.

The V and J genes are TRBV7-2 and TRBJ2-7; D unclear. This CDR3 region has 14 residues. The V gene's germline CDR1 is SGHTA and CDR2 FQGNSA. Trimming removed 2 bases at V and 1 base at J, with 9 bases between. The CDR3 DNA sequence: TGTGCCAGCAGCTTAAATGCCAGATCCTACGAGCAGTACTTC. This gives the protein CASSLNARSYEQYF.

The chain carries TRBV10-1 and TRBJ2-3; TRBD2 is a possible D gene (6 bases). The V end was cut by 2 bases, the J end by 4 bases, with 13 bases between. The CDR3 runs to 15 residues. The germline V gene encodes CDR1 WNHNN and CDR2 SYGVQD (reference sequence). The CDR3 DNA sequence: TGCGCCAGCAGTGAGGGCGGGACGGTGGCAGATACGCAGTATTTT. Encoded protein: CASSEGGTVADTQYF.

The chain employs TRBV19 and TRBJ2-2; possibly TRBD2 for D (5 bases). V lost 4 bases, J lost 6 bases, and 9 bases lay in between. The CDR3 runs to 13 residues. Germline assignment: CDR1 LNHDA and CDR2 SQIVND (reference sequence). The CDR3 DNA reads as TGTGCCAGTAGTAGAGGGTCCGCCGGGGAGCTGTTTTTT. Translated, it gives CASSRGSAGELFF.

The chain joins TRBV19 to TRBJ1-1, with no clear D. Germline values: CDR1 LNHDA, CDR2 SQIVND (reference sequence). The CDR3 is made up of 13 amino acids. The V end lost 3 bases, the J end lost 6 bases, and 11 bases lay between the germline ends. CDR3 DNA: TGTGCCAGTAGTATTTTCACGGGGTCTGAAGCTTTCTTT. This gives the protein CASSIFTGSEAFF.

The chain combines TRBV5-1 with TRBJ2-2; 9 nucleotides align to TRBD1. CDR3 length: 14 amino acids. CDR1 and CDR2 (germline): SGHRS, YFSETQ. J lost 4 bases, V lost 4 bases, and 2 bases had no gene match. In DNA form, the CDR3 reads TGCGCCAGCAGCCAGACAGGGGGCACCGGGGAGCTGTTTTTT. Translating it yields CASSQTGGTGELFF.

This chain joins TRBV21-1 and TRBJ2-7; the table calls TRBD2, which could not be checked here. TRBV21-1 is assigned pseudogene status. This CDR3 region has 15 residues. This chain's CDR3 is CASSKVGGARCEQYF. The CDR3, as DNA: TGTGCCAGCAGCAAAGTCGGGGGGGCGCGATGCGAGCAGTACTTC.

This clone has only a few counts. In DNA form, the CDR3 reads TGTGCCAGCAGCCATACAGGAGTCACTAGCACAGATACGCAGTATTTT. Its protein is CASSHTGVTSTDTQYF. This chain connects TRBV5-4 to TRBJ2-3; D may be TRBD1 (5 bases). With 4 bases removed from V and 0 bases from J, the gap between germline ends came to 15 bases. In germline, CDR1 is SGHNT, CDR2 YYREEE (reference sequence). CDR3 length: 16 amino acids.

The rearrangement joins TRBV7-6 to TRBJ2-1, with a possible D match to TRBD2 (5 bases). V lost 5 bases and J 8 bases, leaving 13 bases between the germline ends. CDR1 and CDR2 (germline): SGHVS, FNYEAQ. The CDR3 is made up of 13 amino acids. The CDR3 loop reads CASSPRGSHEQFF. CDR3 bases: TGTGCCAGCAGCCCCCGAGGGAGCCATGAGCAGTTCTTC.

The rearrangement uses TRBV7-2 and TRBJ2-7; D remains unclear. The length of the CDR3 is 15 residues. CDR1 and CDR2 from the germline V gene are SGHTA and FQGNSA. The V end was cut by 1 base, the J end by 0 bases, with 10 bases between. CDR3 bases: TGTGCCAGCAGCTTAGATCGAGCCCTCTCCTACGAGCAGTACTTC. Protein: CASSLDRALSYEQYF.

V gene TRBV6-5 combines with J gene TRBJ1-4; 8 nucleotides line up with TRBD1. CDR3 length: 14 amino acids. J lost 10 bases, V lost 4 bases, and 8 bases had no gene match. Germline CDR1 is MNHEY and CDR2 is SVGAGI. The CDR3 DNA follows: TGTGCCAGCAGTTTCAGGGGGCGCGTGGGAAAACTGTTTTTT. It specifies CASSFRGRVGKLFF.

The chain joins TRBV5-1 to TRBJ2-3; TRBD1 agrees at 7 bases. The CDR3 sequence is 14 residues long. Germline V gives CDR1 SGHRS, CDR2 YFSETQ. The V gene end was trimmed by 0 bases and the J gene end by 4 bases; junction bases not matched to a gene: 2. The CDR3 protein is CASSLGQGPDTQYF. The CDR3 DNA is TGCGCCAGCAGCTTGGGACAGGGCCCAGATACGCAGTATTTT.

The chain links TRBV6-2 or TRBV6-3 to TRBJ2-3; D perhaps matches TRBD1 (6 bases). CDR1 and CDR2 from the germline V gene are MNHEY and SVGEGT. The CDR3 covers 12 residues. Trimming cost V 5 bases and J 5 bases, with 8 bases left between them. DNA for the CDR3: TGTGCCAGCAGTAGGGACATAGATACGCAGTATTTT. Translating it yields CASSRDIDTQYF.

Only one count was recorded for this clone. V and J are TRBV19 and TRBJ1-6; 7 nucleotides line up with TRBD1. Germline V gene lookup returns CDR1 LNHDA and CDR2 SQIVND (reference sequence). CDR3 size: 17 residues. Trimming removed 3 bases from V and 2 bases from J; junction bases left unmatched: 7. CDR3 sequence reads: CASSMKWDSPYNSPLHF. CDR3 coding DNA: TGTGCCAGTAGTATGAAATGGGACAGCCCCTATAATTCACCCCTCCACTTT.

The chain links TRBV6-5 to TRBJ1-2; the D is unclear. This CDR3 has 14 residues. With 0 bases removed from V and 6 bases from J, the gap between germline ends came to 11 bases. Per the germline V gene, CDR1 is MNHEY and CDR2 is SVGAGI. CDR3 in DNA: TGTGCCAGCAGTTACTCGCTTGAAGCGGATGGCTACACCTTC. It yields the protein CASSYSLEADGYTF.

Note on this clone: Other DNA sequences of this sample code for an identical CDR3. The J gene is TRBJ2-1, the V gene TRBV18; TRBD2 matches at 11 bases. J gave up 4 bases and V 6 bases, and 5 bases lay outside the gene matches. The CDR3 has 15 residues. Germline CDR1 is KGHSH and CDR2 is LQKENI. CDR3 residues: CASSLAGGAYNEQFF. CDR3 nucleotide sequence: TGTGCCAGCTCCTTAGCGGGAGGGGCATACAATGAGCAGTTCTTC. Drawing the rest from reference TRBV18 and TRBJ2-1, the complete variable domain is NAGVMQNPRHLVRRRGQEARLRCSPMKGHSHVYWYRQLPEEGLKFMVYLQKENIIDESGMPKERFSAEFPKEGPSILRIQQVVRGDSAAYFCASSLAGGAYNEQFFGPGTRLTVL.

This rearrangement joins TRBV27 to TRBJ2-3, with 12 bases matching TRBD2. V was pared by 6 bases and J by 4 bases, with 14 bases of the junction left unmatched. Germline V gene data show CDR1 as MNHEY and CDR2 as SMNVEV (reference sequence). This CDR3 spans 18 amino acids. The CDR3 DNA is TGTGCCAGCAGCCCACGACCTTGGGCTAGCGGGAGGGCAGATACGCAGTATTTT. Protein: CASSPRPWASGRADTQYF.

The chain couples TRBV12-3 or TRBV12-4 to TRBJ1-1; D might be TRBD1 (6 bases). Trimming stripped 11 bases from V and 0 bases from J, with 13 bases between. This CDR3 is 13 amino acids long. CDR3 protein: CAARGGLNTEAFF. CDR3 nucleotides: TGTGCCGCGAGGGGGGGCTTGAACACTGAAGCTTTCTTT.

The V call is TRBV6-4, the J call TRBJ1-1, with D maybe TRBD1 (5 bases). Germline CDR1 is MRHNA and CDR2 is SNTAGT. Trimming took off 2 bases at V and 6 bases at J, with 7 bases between the two ends. There are 12 residues in the CDR3. The CDR3 sequence is CASSDGGAEAFF. The CDR3 DNA sequence: TGTGCCAGCAGTGACGGGGGGGCTGAAGCTTTCTTT.

The chain has TRBV7-9 and TRBJ1-4; 10 nucleotides align to TRBD1. Germline V gene sequence: CDR1 SEHNR, CDR2 FQNEAQ (reference sequence). V dropped 5 bases and J dropped 8; count of bases not matched to a gene: 8. CDR3 size: 15 residues. CDR3 amino acids: CASSRTGQGNEKLFF. In nucleotides, the CDR3 is TGTGCCAGCAGCCGTACGGGACAGGGGAACGAAAAACTGTTTTTT.

The CDR3 loop reads CASGLAGVRETQYF. For the CDR3, the DNA is TGTGCCAGCGGACTAGCGGGAGTCCGGGAGACCCAGTACTTC. The chain carries TRBV2 and TRBJ2-5; 13 bases map to TRBD2. Trimming at V came to 8 bases and at J to 5 bases, leaving 5 bases not matched to a gene. Per germline, CDR1 SNHLY and CDR2 FYNNEI. The CDR3 has 14 residues. Based on the CDR3 plus reference TRBV2 and TRBJ2-5, the full variable domain is EPEVTQTPSHQVTQMGQEVILRCVPISNHLYFYWYRQILGQKVEFLVSFYNNEISEKSEIFDDQFSVERPDGSNFTLKIRSTKLEDSAMYFCASGLAGVRETQYFGPGTRLLVL.

The V and J genes are TRBV5-1 and TRBJ2-2, with 13 bases matching TRBD2. Germline loops: CDR1 SGHRS, CDR2 YFSETQ. After removal of 2 bases from V and 8 bases from J, the junction contained 6 bases not matched to a gene. The CDR3 runs to 16 residues. The CDR3 is CASSFGGLAGLGELFF. The DNA of the CDR3 is TGCGCCAGCAGCTTCGGGGGACTAGCGGGACTGGGGGAGCTGTTTTTT. The full variable domain, rest sourced from reference TRBV5-1 and TRBJ2-2, is KAGVTQTPRYLIKTRGQQVTLSCSPISGHRSVSWYQQTPGQGLQFLFEYFSETQRNKGNFPGRFSGRQFSNSRSEMNVSTLELGDSALYLCASSFGGLAGLGELFFGEGSRLTVL.

The chain uses TRBV4-1 and TRBJ1-3; the match to TRBD1 covers 9 bases. The germline V gene has CDR1 MGHRA and CDR2 YSYEKL. The CDR3 length is 17 residues. Losses at the gene ends were 2 bases for V and 4 bases for J; bases not matched to a gene: 9. CDR3 amino acids: CASSQPTRGQGGNTIYF. The CDR3 DNA reads TGCGCCAGCAGCCAACCCACCCGGGGACAGGGAGGAAACACCATATATTTT.

The V call is TRBV2, the J call TRBJ2-1, with D unresolved. The V gene's germline CDR1 is SNHLY and CDR2 FYNNEI. The CDR3 has 11 residues. The V end lost 5 bases, the J end lost 9 bases, and 8 bases lay between the germline ends. The CDR3 DNA reads as TGTGCCAGCAGTCTCTTGGCTGAGCAGTTCTTC. Encoded protein: CASSLLAEQFF.